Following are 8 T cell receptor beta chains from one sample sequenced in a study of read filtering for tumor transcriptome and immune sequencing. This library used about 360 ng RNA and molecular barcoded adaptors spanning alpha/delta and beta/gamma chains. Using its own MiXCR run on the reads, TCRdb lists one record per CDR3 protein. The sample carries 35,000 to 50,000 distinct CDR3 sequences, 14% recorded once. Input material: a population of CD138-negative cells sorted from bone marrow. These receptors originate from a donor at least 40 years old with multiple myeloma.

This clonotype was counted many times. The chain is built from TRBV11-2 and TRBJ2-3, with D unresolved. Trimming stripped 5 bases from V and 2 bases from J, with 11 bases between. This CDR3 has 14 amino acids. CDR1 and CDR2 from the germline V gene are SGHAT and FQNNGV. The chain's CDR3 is CASSRTLVTDTQYF. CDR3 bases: TGTGCCAGCAGCCGTACTCTGGTCACAGATACGCAGTATTTT.

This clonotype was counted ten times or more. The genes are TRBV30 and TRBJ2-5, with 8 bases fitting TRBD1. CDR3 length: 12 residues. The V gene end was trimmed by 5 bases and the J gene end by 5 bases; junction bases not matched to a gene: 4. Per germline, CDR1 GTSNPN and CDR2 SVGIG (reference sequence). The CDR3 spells CAWGQGEETQYF. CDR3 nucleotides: TGTGCCTGGGGACAGGGAGAGGAGACCCAGTACTTC.

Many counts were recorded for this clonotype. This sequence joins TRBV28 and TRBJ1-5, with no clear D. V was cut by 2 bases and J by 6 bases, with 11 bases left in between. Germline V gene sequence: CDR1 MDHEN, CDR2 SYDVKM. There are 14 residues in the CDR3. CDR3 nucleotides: TGTGCCAGCAGTTTAGGTCATCAAACTCAGCCCCAGCATTTT. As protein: CASSLGHQTQPQHF.

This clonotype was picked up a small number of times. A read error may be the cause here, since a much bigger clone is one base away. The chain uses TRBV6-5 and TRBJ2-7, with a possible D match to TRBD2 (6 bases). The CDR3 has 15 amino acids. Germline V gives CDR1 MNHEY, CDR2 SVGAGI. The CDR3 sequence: CVSFNGRDGSYEQYF. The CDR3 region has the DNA TGTGTCAGCTTTAACGGGCGGGATGGGTCCTACGAGCAGTACTTC.

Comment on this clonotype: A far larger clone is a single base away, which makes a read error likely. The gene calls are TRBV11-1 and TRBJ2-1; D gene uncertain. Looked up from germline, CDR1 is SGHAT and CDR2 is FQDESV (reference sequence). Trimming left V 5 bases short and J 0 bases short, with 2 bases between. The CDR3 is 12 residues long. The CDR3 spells CASSPSYNEQFF. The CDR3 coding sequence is TGTGCCAGCAGCCCCTCCTACAATGAGCAGTTCTTC.

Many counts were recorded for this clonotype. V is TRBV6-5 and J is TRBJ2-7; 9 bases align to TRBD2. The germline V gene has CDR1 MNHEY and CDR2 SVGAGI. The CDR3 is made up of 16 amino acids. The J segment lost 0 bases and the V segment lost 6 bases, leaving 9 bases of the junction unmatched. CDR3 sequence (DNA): TGTGCCAGCAGGGGGGGAGTAGCGGGGGTCTCCTACGAGCAGTACTTC. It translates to CASRGGVAGVSYEQYF.

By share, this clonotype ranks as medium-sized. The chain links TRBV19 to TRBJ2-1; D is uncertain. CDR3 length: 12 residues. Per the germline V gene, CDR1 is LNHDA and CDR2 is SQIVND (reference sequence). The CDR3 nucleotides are TGTGGGCGGCTCCGCTCCTACAATGAGCAGTTCTTC. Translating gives CGRLRSYNEQFF.

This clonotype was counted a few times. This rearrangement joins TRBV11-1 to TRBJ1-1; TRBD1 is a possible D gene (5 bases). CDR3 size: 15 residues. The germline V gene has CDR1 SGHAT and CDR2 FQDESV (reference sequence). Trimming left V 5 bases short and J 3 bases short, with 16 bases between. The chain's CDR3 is CASSHTRQWDTEAFF. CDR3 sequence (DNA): TGTGCCAGCAGCCATACCCGACAGTGGGACACTGAAGCTTTCTTT.